A selection of T cell receptor beta chains follows, all from one sample in a study of radiation and T cells in renal cell carcinoma. Only in-frame clones appear in the TCRdb table, and some are missing; sequencing was by immunoSEQ multiplex PCR. This table holds about 74,000 clones, about nine tenths found once. The sequences come from blood, collected from a patient whose treatment included radiotherapy and nephrectomy. These receptors were collected from a woman aged 70 to 79 with renal cell carcinoma. Each CDR3 is given with its conserved first and last residue. A D gene is named only where the DNA matches it firmly.

d_call j_call v_call cdr3_aa
TRBD2 TRBJ2-3 TRBV29-1 CSVVREGRTDTQYF
NA TRBJ2-5 TRBV11-3 CASSTPVLQETQYF
NA TRBJ1-1 TRBV5-1 CASSLARNTEAFF
NA TRBJ2-7 TRBV7-2 CASSLALGAVSYEQYF
NA TRBJ1-6 TRBV19 CASSTGTYNSPLHF
NA TRBJ1-6 TRBV10-2 CASRARTDSYNSPLHF
TRBD1 TRBJ2-1 TRBV10-2 CASIPGQLYNEQFF
NA TRBJ1-1 TRBV5-5 CASSPGTLNTEAFF
NA TRBJ1-2 TRBV20-1 CSASIGGGYTF
NA TRBJ2-7 TRBV5-1 CASSSTLGHEQYF
TRBD2 TRBJ2-4 TRBV19 CASRGRGVGNIQYF
NA TRBJ1-2 TRBV28 CASSFKASGGYTF
TRBD2 TRBJ2-5 TRBV11-2 CASSLDPQRGDKTQYF
TRBD1 TRBJ1-1 TRBV19 CASSMDRGGTEAFF
NA TRBJ1-6 TRBV7-8 CASSLSGSYNSPLHF
NA TRBJ1-1 TRBV5-1 CASSFDRTNTEAFF
TRBD1 TRBJ1-1 TRBV6-4 CASSQGGMAEAFF
TRBD1 TRBJ1-5 TRBV28 CASDRVNQPQHF
TRBD1 TRBJ1-2 TRBV5-1 CASSLAPAGGNYGYTF
NA TRBJ1-5 TRBV6-1 CASSQENPFYSNQPQHF
NA TRBJ2-1 TRBV19 CASSFGQNYNEQFF
NA TRBJ1-2 TRBV5-4 CASSHHPRAREYGYTF
NA TRBJ2-7 TRBV11-2 CASSPADLKREQYF
TRBD1 TRBJ1-2 TRBV10-3 CAISESGTGYAGYGYTF
TRBD1 TRBJ1-1 TRBV9 CASSLTSTGGFMGMNTEAFF
TRBD1 TRBJ2-7 TRBV9 CASSVTGTGAPYEQYF
NA TRBJ2-3 TRBV27 CASSLDTSTDTQYF
NA TRBJ1-5 TRBV6-1 CASSVGTSYQPQHF
TRBD1 TRBJ2-7 TRBV28 CASSPRTGTLSHEQYF
TRBD2 TRBJ2-7 TRBV5-4 CASSLAGGQAYEQYF
NA TRBJ2-5 TRBV18 CASSRRESRTQYF
NA TRBJ2-1 TRBV7-7 CASSLGDGGEQFF
NA TRBJ2-3 TRBV7-9 CASSLLDTQYF
NA TRBJ2-1 TRBV7-7 CASSLGGGEQFF
NA TRBJ2-7 TRBV9 CASSVVGGSYEQYF
NA TRBJ2-2 TRBV5-6 CASNLIGFVNTGELFF
TRBD2 TRBJ2-1 TRBV19 CASRGERGYYNEQFF
NA TRBJ2-1 TRBV6-1 CASSERLATGQFF
NA TRBJ2-2 TRBV7-2 CASSFPRNTGELFF